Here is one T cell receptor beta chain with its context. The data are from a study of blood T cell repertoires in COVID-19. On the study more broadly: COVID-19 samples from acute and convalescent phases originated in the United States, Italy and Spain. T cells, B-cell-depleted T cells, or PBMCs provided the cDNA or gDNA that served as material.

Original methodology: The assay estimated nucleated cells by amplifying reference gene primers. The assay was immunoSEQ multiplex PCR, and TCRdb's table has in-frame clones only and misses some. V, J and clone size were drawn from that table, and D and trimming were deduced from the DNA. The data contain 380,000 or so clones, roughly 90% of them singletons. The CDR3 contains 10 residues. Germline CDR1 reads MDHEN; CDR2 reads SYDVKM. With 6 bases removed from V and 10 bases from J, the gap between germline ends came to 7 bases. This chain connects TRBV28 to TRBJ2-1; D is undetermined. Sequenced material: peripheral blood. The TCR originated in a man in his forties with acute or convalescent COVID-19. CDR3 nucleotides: TGTGCCAGCAGAGCCATCGAGCAGTTCTTC. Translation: CASRAIEQFF.